One sample yielded the 7 T cell receptor beta chains listed below, sequenced in a study of lymphopenia after photon versus proton radiotherapy. The protocol was immunoSEQ multiplex PCR, while the TCRdb copy is restricted to in-frame clones and leaves out a portion. In the table there are about 33,000 clones, approximately 87% of which are singletons. The sample was peripheral blood, taken from a patient treated with photon-based radiotherapy. The receptor set was obtained from a woman aged 45-59 years with pancreatic cancer.

CDR3 sequence (DNA): TGCGCCAGCAGCCAATGGGAGGGGAGCAATCAGCCCCAGCATTTT. Translated: CASSQWEGSNQPQHF. V gene TRBV4-1 combines with J gene TRBJ1-5, with D possibly TRBD1 on 5 matching bases. Germline V CDR1 and CDR2: MGHRA, YSYEKL. This CDR3 contains 15 residues. Deletions cut 2 bases from V and 1 base from J, with 9 bases between.

The chain couples TRBV28 to TRBJ2-7; TRBD1 agrees at 7 bases. Germline CDR1 reads MDHEN; CDR2 reads SYDVKM. The trim removed 8 bases at V and 9 bases at J, leaving 19 bases unmatched. The CDR3 is 15 residues long. CDR3 sequence (DNA): TGTGCCAGCGAGGAGCCGGGACAGAAGCTTCGGGGGCAGTACTTC. Translation gives CASEEPGQKLRGQYF.

CDR3: CAWSPPMRASNQPQHF. CDR3 bases: TGTGCCTGGAGCCCCCCAATGAGGGCGAGCAATCAGCCCCAGCATTTT. The chain has TRBV30 and TRBJ1-5, with no clear D. V was pared by 3 bases and J by 1 base, with 16 bases between. The CDR3 sequence is 16 residues long. CDR1 GTSNPN and CDR2 SVGIG come from the germline V gene (reference sequence).

This clone was recorded once. V and J are TRBV10-3 and TRBJ2-7, with D perhaps matching TRBD1 or TRBD2 (6 bases each). Germline V gives CDR1 ENHRY, CDR2 SYGVKD. The CDR3 extends over 13 amino acids. V dropped 4 bases and J dropped 1 base, with 8 bases sitting between them. In DNA form, the CDR3 reads TGTGCCATCAGTGGAGGGGGGTCCTACGAGCAGTACTTC. It codes for CAISGGGSYEQYF.

The V and J genes are TRBV4-3 and TRBJ2-7; 8 bases agree with TRBD2. Germline V gene data show CDR1 as LGHNA and CDR2 as YSLEER. CDR3 size: 16 residues. V dropped 0 bases and J dropped 0; count of bases not matched to a gene: 4. The CDR3 here is CASSQDREGPSYEQYF. The DNA of the CDR3 is TGCGCCAGCAGCCAAGATCGGGAGGGGCCCTCCTACGAGCAGTACTTC.

The CDR3 spells CASRGLGSEEKLFF. The CDR3 region has the DNA TGTGCCAGCAGGGGCCTGGGGTCGGAGGAAAAACTGTTTTTT. The chain couples TRBV27 to TRBJ1-4; D not resolved. V was pared by 6 bases and J by 8 bases, with 16 bases between. The CDR3 is 14 residues long. CDR1 and CDR2 from the germline V gene are MNHEY and SMNVEV (reference sequence). The full variable domain, its missing parts supplied by reference TRBV27 and TRBJ1-4, is EAQVTQNPRYLITVTGKKLTVTCSQNMNHEYMSWYRQDPGLGLRQIYYSMNVEVTDKGDVPEGYKVSRKEKRNFPLILESPSPNQTSLYFCASRGLGSEEKLFFGSGTQLSVL.

This clone was seen only once. CDR3 bases: TGTGCCAGTACGGGGAGTGGGAACTTTGGTGGCTACACCTTC. Protein sequence: CASTGSGNFGGYTF. The J gene is TRBJ1-2, the V gene TRBV19; unclear D gene. Germline CDR1 LNHDA, CDR2 SQIVND (reference sequence). The V and J ends lost 7 bases and 7 bases respectively, with 19 bases between them. The CDR3 length is 14 residues.